Presented here are 9 T cell receptor beta chains from one specimen sequenced in a study of technical replicates of blood from a handful of donors. Using immunoSEQ multiplex PCR, the repertoire was profiled, and TCRdb retains in-frame clones only, with some absent. The sample has about 89,000 clones, just under 95% seen once; the top ten hold 0.2% to 0.25%. Input material: T cells isolated from PBMCs. These receptors were collected from a human donor in good health.

The chain is built from TRBV9 and TRBJ2-1; TRBD2 agrees at 11 bases. V gave up 5 bases and J gave up 9 bases; unmatched junction bases: 10. CDR3 length: 15 amino acids. Germline V gives CDR1 SGDLS, CDR2 YYNGEE. The CDR3 coding sequence is TGTGCCAGCAGTCCTAGCGGGGGGCCGACTTTTGAGCAGTTCTTC. Translating it yields CASSPSGGPTFEQFF. The complete variable domain, with remaining parts taken from reference TRBV9 and TRBJ2-1, reads DSGVTQTPKHLITATGQRVTLRCSPRSGDLSVYWYQQSLDQGLQFLIQYYNGEERAKGNILERFSAQQFPDLHSELNLSSLELGDSALYFCASSPSGGPTFEQFFGPGTRLTVL.

The J gene is TRBJ1-2, the V gene TRBV5-1; D is undetermined. The CDR3 loop spans 16 amino acids. V was cut by 0 bases and J by 0 bases, with 12 bases left in between. CDR1 is SGHRS, CDR2 YFSETQ, per germline. This CDR3 is CASSLASAGSNYGYTF. CDR3 sequence (DNA): TGCGCCAGCAGCTTGGCCTCGGCAGGTTCTAACTATGGCTACACCTTC.

CDR3 nucleotides: TGTGCCAGCAACCCACAAGGGACAGCACAAGAGACCCAGTACTTC. Translated: CASNPQGTAQETQYF. This chain joins TRBV2 and TRBJ2-5; 7 bases fit TRBD1. V was pared by 7 bases and J by 2 bases, with 10 bases of the junction left unmatched. CDR1 is SNHLY and CDR2 is FYNNEI in the germline V gene. The CDR3 is made up of 15 amino acids.

The chain couples TRBV7-8 to TRBJ2-2; a possible D gene is TRBD1 (5 bases). The V and J ends lost 1 base and 1 base respectively, with 10 bases between them. Germline V gene sequence: CDR1 SGHVS, CDR2 FQNEAQ. This CDR3 contains 16 residues. The CDR3 coding sequence is TGTGCCAGCAGCTTAGTGTCCAGGGAGAACACCGGGGAGCTGTTTTTT. Translating it yields CASSLVSRENTGELFF.

The chain recombines TRBV6-1 with TRBJ1-3; D not certain. The germline V gene encodes CDR1 MNHNS and CDR2 SASEGT. CDR3 length equals 14 residues. The V gene lost 7 bases and the J gene lost 1 base, with 11 bases spanning the gap. For the CDR3, the DNA is TGTGCCAGCATAGTCGCTGATTCTGGAAACACCATATATTTT. The encoded protein is CASIVADSGNTIYF.

V gene TRBV6-1 combines with J gene TRBJ2-7; 7 bases agree with TRBD1. Germline CDR1 is MNHNS and CDR2 is SASEGT. The V segment lost 2 bases and the J segment 5 bases; nucleotides outside the gene matches: 12. The CDR3 loop spans 16 amino acids. The CDR3, as DNA: TGTGCCAGCAGTGAATCTACTTTCAGGGGGAGAGACGAGCAGTACTTC. Translated, it gives CASSESTFRGRDEQYF.

This chain connects TRBV7-9 to TRBJ1-1; D perhaps matches TRBD1 (6 bases). Germline loops: CDR1 SEHNR, CDR2 FQNEAQ (reference sequence). This CDR3 has 15 amino acids. Trimming pared 1 base from V and 1 base from J, leaving 10 bases between. CDR3 nucleotides: TGTGCCAGCAGCTTAGGGGGGCCGGCGAACACTGAAGCTTTCTTT. Translation: CASSLGGPANTEAFF.

Only one count was recorded for this clone. The rearrangement links TRBV19 to TRBJ2-1, with 11 bases lining up with TRBD1. The CDR3 is 15 amino acids. CDR1 LNHDA and CDR2 SQIVND come from the germline V gene (reference sequence). J gave up 2 bases and V 3 bases, and 0 bases lay outside the gene matches. The CDR3 protein is CASSMGQGAYNEQFF. Written as DNA, the CDR3 is TGTGCCAGTAGTATGGGACAGGGGGCCTACAATGAGCAGTTCTTC.

The chain couples TRBV19 to TRBJ1-1; TRBD1 matches at 9 bases. The junction had 8 bases not matched to a gene; V was cut back by 1 base and J by 5 bases. The CDR3 is made up of 16 amino acids. Germline CDR1 is LNHDA and CDR2 is SQIVND (reference sequence). The CDR3 here is CASSIGTGTGKTEAFF. The DNA for the CDR3 is TGTGCCAGTAGTATAGGAACCGGGACAGGGAAGACTGAAGCTTTCTTT.